These 20 T cell receptor beta chains were sequenced from one sample in a study of Graves' ophthalmopathy and Graves' hyperthyroidism. Amplified TCR beta CDR3 regions were obtained using RNA transcripts as template. HTBI-primed RT-PCR formed the first round, and a multiplex PCR formed the second. TCRdb fed the multiplex PCR reads into MiXCR, producing one record per CDR3 protein. The repertoire has around 170,000 distinct CDR3 sequences, around two fifths of them found once; the top ten carry 5.8%. Sequenced sample: peripheral blood. Receptors originate from a woman between 35 and 50 years old with Graves' ophthalmopathy.

This clonotype was counted ten times or more. The rearrangement uses TRBV6-5 and TRBJ1-3; TRBD1 is a possible D gene (5 bases). Deletions cut 6 bases from V and 4 bases from J, with 19 bases between. Germline CDR1 reads MNHEY; CDR2 reads SVGAGI. This CDR3 has 16 amino acids. The CDR3 DNA is TGTGCCAGCAGCCTCGATTCCGGGACGACGGGAAACACCATATATTTT. It yields the protein CASSLDSGTTGNTIYF.

The rearrangement links TRBV7-2 to TRBJ1-1, with D uncertain. With 4 bases removed from V and 1 base from J, the gap between germline ends came to 10 bases. The germline V gene encodes CDR1 SGHTA and CDR2 FQGNSA. The CDR3 spans 14 residues. The DNA for the CDR3 is TGTGCCAGCAGCTCCAATTTGGAGAACACTGAAGCTTTCTTT. Amino acids: CASSSNLENTEAFF.

This clonotype came up many times. The DNA for the CDR3 is TGCAGTGCTAGTCCTTCCGCCGGAAGAAGCACTGAAGCTTTCTTT. Its protein is CSASPSAGRSTEAFF. This sequence joins TRBV20-1 and TRBJ1-1; D not certain. The V and J ends lost 3 bases and 4 bases respectively, with 18 bases between them. CDR1 is DFQATT, CDR2 SNEGSKA, per germline (reference sequence). CDR3 length: 15 residues.

There are many counts of this clonotype. The genes are TRBV6-1 and TRBJ1-1, with a weak D call TRBD1 (5 bases). Trimming cost V 6 bases and J 3 bases, with 11 bases left between them. The germline V gene encodes CDR1 MNHNS and CDR2 SASEGT. CDR3 length: 13 amino acids. The CDR3 protein is CASSLGADTEAFF. The CDR3 DNA reads TGTGCCAGCAGCCTCGGGGCAGACACTGAAGCTTTCTTT.

This clonotype was recorded many times. J is TRBJ2-5 and V is TRBV19, with D unclear. This CDR3 is built from 11 residues. Germline lookup yields CDR1 LNHDA and CDR2 SQIVND (reference sequence). V was pared by 5 bases and J by 9 bases, with 10 bases between. The CDR3 spells CASSSGRAQYF. CDR3 nucleotide sequence: TGTGCCAGTAGTTCAGGACGGGCCCAGTACTTC.

This clonotype was seen repeatedly, ten times or more. This chain uses TRBV29-1 with TRBJ2-7, with D perhaps matching TRBD1 (7 bases). Between the trimmed V and J ends, which lost 7 bases and 2 bases, there was a span of 12 bases. The CDR3 runs 12 residues. Germline-derived CDR1 and CDR2 are SQVTM and ANQGSEA. The CDR3 reads CSAGGQTYEQYF. The CDR3 nucleotides are TGCAGCGCCGGGGGACAGACCTACGAGCAGTACTTC.

This clonotype showed up many times. The chain uses TRBV3-1 and TRBJ2-2; 9 bases align to TRBD2. This CDR3 is built from 14 residues. V gave up 3 bases and J gave up 4 bases; unmatched junction bases: 0. Germline CDR1 LGHDT, CDR2 YNNKEL (reference sequence). The CDR3 sequence: CASSQRGGTGELFF. CDR3 nucleotides: TGTGCCAGCAGCCAGCGGGGGGGCACCGGGGAGCTGTTTTTT.

The chain recombines TRBV29-1 with TRBJ2-5; the match to TRBD2 covers 7 bases. CDR1 is SQVTM and CDR2 is ANQGSEA in the germline V gene. CDR3 length: 15 residues. The V segment lost 0 bases and the J segment 4 bases; nucleotides outside the gene matches: 8. This CDR3 reads CSVEDRLGRAETQYF. The DNA for the CDR3 is TGCAGCGTTGAAGATCGGTTGGGGAGGGCAGAGACCCAGTACTTC.

The sample holds many counts of this clonotype. This chain links TRBV6-2 or TRBV6-3 with TRBJ1-2; no firm D call. The CDR3 length is 13 residues. Germline V gene sequence: CDR1 MNHEY, CDR2 SVGEGT. Trimming pared 11 bases from V and 8 bases from J, leaving 21 bases between. CDR3 in DNA: TGTGCCTCTCAATTCTCCACGGTAGTCGGCTACACCTTC. Translated: CASQFSTVVGYTF.

This rearrangement joins TRBV7-8 to TRBJ2-5; D perhaps matches TRBD1 (6 bases). V was trimmed by 5 bases and J by 3 bases, leaving 10 bases between them. The germline CDR1 and CDR2 sequences are SGHVS and FQNEAQ. The CDR3 has 13 residues. This CDR3 reads CASSHGQKETQYF. The CDR3 DNA sequence: TGTGCCAGCAGCCACGGACAGAAAGAGACCCAGTACTTC.

This clonotype has a count of ten or more. V and J are TRBV12-3 or TRBV12-4 and TRBJ2-7, with D uncertain. The CDR3 totals 12 residues. The V end was cut by 1 base, the J end by 4 bases, with 5 bases between. The CDR3 DNA sequence: TGTGCCAGCAGTTTAGTGGTTTACGAGCAGTACTTC. Encoded protein: CASSLVVYEQYF.

In its sample, this clonotype was seen many times. V and J are TRBV15 and TRBJ2-7; the D is unclear. Germline-derived CDR1 and CDR2 are LNHNV and YYDKDF (reference sequence). V shed 0 bases and J shed 2 bases, with 11 bases lying between them. The CDR3 spans 15 residues. The CDR3 sequence: CATSRDPAPAYEQYF. The CDR3 coding sequence is TGTGCCACCAGCAGAGATCCAGCGCCGGCCTACGAGCAGTACTTC.

This sequence joins TRBV12-3 or TRBV12-4 and TRBJ2-5; D unresolved. This CDR3 is 8 amino acids long. The CDR3 loop is CPGRTQYF. The CDR3 nucleotides read TGTCCTGGTAGGACCCAGTACTTC.

This clonotype was seen at least ten times. The rearrangement joins TRBV28 to TRBJ2-7; D possibly uses TRBD1 or TRBD2 (5 bases each). Germline CDR1 reads MDHEN; CDR2 reads SYDVKM. Deletions cut 7 bases from V and 1 base from J, with 14 bases between. This CDR3 comprises 14 residues. This chain's CDR3 is CASTLGRQSYEQYF. As DNA, the CDR3 is TGTGCCAGCACCCTGGGACGGCAGTCCTACGAGCAGTACTTC.

The table lists this clonotype with a few counts. The rearrangement joins TRBV28 to TRBJ2-5; 7 bases agree with TRBD2. The CDR3 totals 17 residues. V shed 4 bases, J shed 2 bases, and the junction held 13 bases outside the gene matches. From germline, CDR1 is MDHEN and CDR2 SYDVKM. The CDR3 coding sequence is TGTGCCAGCAGTTCAGTACTCCAGACTAGCTCACAAGAGACCCAGTACTTC. Encoded protein: CASSSVLQTSSQETQYF. The complete variable domain, with remaining parts taken from reference TRBV28 and TRBJ2-5, reads DVKVTQSSRYLVKRTGEKVFLECVQDMDHENMFWYRQDPGLGLRLIYFSYDVKMKEKGDIPEGYSVSREKKERFSLILESASTNQTSMYLCASSSVLQTSSQETQYFGPGTRLLVL.

This clonotype has at least ten counts. The CDR3 here is CASSLVRHEQYF. CDR3 bases: TGTGCCAGCAGCTTAGTTAGGCACGAGCAGTACTTC. The gene calls are TRBV7-2 and TRBJ2-7; D is unresolved. This CDR3 is built from 12 residues. V lost 1 base and J 5 bases, leaving 6 bases between the germline ends. Germline V gives CDR1 SGHTA, CDR2 FQGNSA.

This clonotype showed up just a few times. The rearrangement joins TRBV24-1 to TRBJ2-5; TRBD1 matches at 12 bases. Germline V gene data show CDR1 as KGHDR and CDR2 as SFDVKD. The ends lost 4 bases at V and 5 bases at J; junction bases unmatched: 16. CDR3 size: 19 residues. The CDR3 nucleotides are TGTGCCACCAGTGACCAAGCCACCCGGGACAGGGGGCGCCGGGAGACCCAGTACTTC. Its protein product is CATSDQATRDRGRRETQYF.

Turning to this clonotype: The junction shows a germline mismatch at one end, possibly a read error. The chain employs TRBV12-3 or TRBV12-4 and TRBJ2-7, with 9 bases matching TRBD2. The CDR3 length is 16 residues. The CDR3 coding sequence is TGTGCCGGCAGTCCGTCGACTAGCGGAGCCCTCTACGAGCAGTACTTC. It translates to CAGSPSTSGALYEQYF.

Ten or more counts support this clonotype. This chain joins TRBV18 and TRBJ1-2, with 8 nucleotides matching TRBD1. The ends lost 2 bases at V and 6 bases at J; junction bases unmatched: 5. Germline V lookup: CDR1 KGHSH, CDR2 LQKENI. The CDR3 extends over 14 amino acids. The CDR3 nucleotides read TGTGCCAGCTCACCAGGTCAGGGGGCGGATGGCTACACCTTC. Its translation is CASSPGQGADGYTF.

The table lists this clonotype with a few counts. The chain employs TRBV6-1 and TRBJ2-7, with a weak D call TRBD1 (6 bases). Germline V gene data show CDR1 as MNHNS and CDR2 as SASEGT. V lost 2 bases, J lost 7 bases, and 9 bases lay in between. The length of the CDR3 is 12 residues. In nucleotides, the CDR3 is TGTGCCAGCAGTGAACAGGGGTATGAGCAGTACTTC. Its translation: CASSEQGYEQYF.